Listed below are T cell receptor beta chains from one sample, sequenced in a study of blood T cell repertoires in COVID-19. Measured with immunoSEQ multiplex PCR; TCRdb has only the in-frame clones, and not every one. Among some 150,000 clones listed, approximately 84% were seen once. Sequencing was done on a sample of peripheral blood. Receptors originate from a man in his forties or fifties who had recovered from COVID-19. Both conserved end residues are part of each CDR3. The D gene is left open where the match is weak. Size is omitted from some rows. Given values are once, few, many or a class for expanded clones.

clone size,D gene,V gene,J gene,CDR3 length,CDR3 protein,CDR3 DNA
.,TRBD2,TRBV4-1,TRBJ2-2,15,CASSLGGSGAGELFF,TGCGCCAGCAGCCTGGGAGGGAGCGGGGCCGGGGAGCTGTTTTTT
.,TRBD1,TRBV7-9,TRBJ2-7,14,CASSFRDRPLEQYF,TGTGCCAGCAGCTTCCGGGACAGGCCCCTCGAGCAGTACTTC
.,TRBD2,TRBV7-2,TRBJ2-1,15,CASSQAGGAYNEQFF,TGTGCCAGCAGCCAGGCGGGAGGGGCCTACAATGAGCAGTTCTTC
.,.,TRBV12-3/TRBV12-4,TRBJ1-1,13,CASSLGGNTEAFF,TGTGCCAGCAGTTTAGGAGGGAACACTGAAGCTTTCTTT
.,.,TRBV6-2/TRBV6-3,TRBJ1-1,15,CASSYSMRVGTEAFF,TGTGCCAGCAGTTACTCCATGAGGGTAGGGACTGAAGCTTTCTTT
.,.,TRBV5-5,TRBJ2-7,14,CASGPGPGTYEQYF,TGTGCCAGCGGCCCAGGGCCAGGGACCTACGAGCAGTACTTC
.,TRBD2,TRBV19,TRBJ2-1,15,CASRVAGGSYNEQFF,TGTGCCAGTAGAGTAGCGGGTGGTTCCTACAATGAGCAGTTCTTC
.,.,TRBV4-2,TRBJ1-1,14,CASSPETANTEAFF,TGTGCCAGCAGCCCCGAGACAGCCAACACTGAAGCTTTCTTT
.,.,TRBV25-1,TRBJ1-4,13,CASQDSYLEKLFF,TGTGCCAGTCAAGACAGCTACCTTGAAAAACTGTTTTTT
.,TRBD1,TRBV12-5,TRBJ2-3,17,CASGRDRENGGTDTQYF,TGTGCTAGTGGCCGGGACAGGGAGAATGGAGGCACAGATACGCAGTATTTT
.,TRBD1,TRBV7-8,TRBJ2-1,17,CASSLARSGGSYNEQFF,TGTGCCAGCAGCTTAGCGCGCTCAGGGGGCTCTTACAATGAGCAGTTCTTC
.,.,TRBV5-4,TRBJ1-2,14,CASSSGADSYGYTF,TGTGCCAGCAGCTCTGGGGCAGACTCCTATGGCTACACCTTC
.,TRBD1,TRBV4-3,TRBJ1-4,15,CASSRLTGPNEKLFF,TGCGCCAGCAGCCGGCTGACAGGGCCAAATGAAAAACTGTTTTTT
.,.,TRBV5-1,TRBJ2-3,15,CASSERATYTDTQYF,TGCGCCAGCAGCGAGCGGGCTACCTACACAGATACGCAGTATTTT
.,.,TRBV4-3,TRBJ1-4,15,CASSQDISDNEKLFF,TGCGCCAGCAGCCAAGATATCAGCGATAATGAAAAACTGTTTTTT
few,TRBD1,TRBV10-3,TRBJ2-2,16,CASFGVGTGDTGELFF,TGTGCTTCATTCGGGGTCGGGACAGGGGACACCGGGGAGCTGTTTTTT
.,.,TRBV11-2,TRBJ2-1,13,CASRPNLSGEQFF,TGTGCCAGCAGACCCAATCTATCCGGTGAGCAGTTCTTC
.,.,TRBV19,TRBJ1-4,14,CASRGVTTNEKLFF,TGTGCCAGTAGGGGAGTCACAACTAATGAAAAACTGTTTTTT
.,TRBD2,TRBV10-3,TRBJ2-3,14,CATGTSGGTDTQYF,TGTGCCACCGGGACTAGCGGGGGCACAGATACGCAGTATTTT